Below, 22 T cell receptor beta chains from the same sample are listed, as sequenced in a study of radiation and T cells in renal cell carcinoma. Some clones are missing from TCRdb's copy, which holds only in-frame ones; the method was immunoSEQ multiplex PCR. The sample holds tens of thousands of clones, roughly 85% seen once. The time point is: blood 2 weeks post-SBRT. Treatment noted: 15 Gy SBRT to primary tumor, nephrectomy 4 weeks later. Sequencing was performed on blood, taken from a patient whose treatment included radiotherapy and nephrectomy. The receptor source for this set is a woman aged 45-65 years with renal cell carcinoma.

V usage is TRBV7-6 and J usage is TRBJ2-2; D ambiguous. From germline, CDR1 is SGHVS and CDR2 FNYEAQ. This CDR3 spans 13 amino acids. V was cut by 3 bases and J by 7 bases, with 9 bases left in between. Here the CDR3 DNA reads TGTGCCAGCAGCTTCCAGGCCGGCGGGGAGCTGTTTTTT. It codes for CASSFQAGGELFF.

V gene TRBV19 combines with J gene TRBJ1-1; the D gene is possibly TRBD1 (5 bases). Trimming pared 4 bases from V and 1 base from J, leaving 10 bases between. CDR3 length: 14 amino acids. Germline CDR1 reads LNHDA; CDR2 reads SQIVND (reference sequence). CDR3 residues: CASSNSDRNTEAFF. CDR3 coding DNA: TGTGCCAGTAGTAACTCCGACAGGAACACTGAAGCTTTCTTT. Based on the CDR3 plus reference TRBV19 and TRBJ1-1, the full variable domain is DGGITQSPKYLFRKEGQNVTLSCEQNLNHDAMYWYRQDPGQGLRLIYYSQIVNDFQKGDIAEGYSVSREKKESFPLTVTSAQKNPTAFYLCASSNSDRNTEAFFGQGTRLTVV.

The count of this clone is one. This chain links TRBV6-1 with TRBJ1-5, with 8 positions matching TRBD1. CDR1 and CDR2 (germline): MNHNS, SASEGT. CDR3 length: 15 amino acids. V trimming: 6 bases; J trimming: 7 bases; junction bases outside the gene matches: 11. The CDR3 region has the DNA TGTGCCAGCAGCCGAAACAGGGGGATTAAGCAGCCCCAGCATTTT. Translation gives CASSRNRGIKQPQHF.

Worth noting for this clone: Relative to the germline gene, one junction end is altered; a read error may explain this. This sequence joins TRBV5-1 and TRBJ2-7; no reliable D call. CDR1 and CDR2 (germline): SGHRS, YFSETQ. CDR3 length: 15 amino acids. The CDR3 DNA reads TGCACCAGCAGCTTGGGCGGTCTTAGCTCCTACGAGCAGTACTTC. It translates to CTSSLGGLSSYEQYF.

The chain combines TRBV6-5 with TRBJ2-3; the match to TRBD1 covers 7 bases. The CDR3 covers 15 residues. With 6 bases clipped from V and 8 bases from J, the junction kept 14 bases outside the gene matches. The germline gives CDR1 MNHEY, CDR2 SVGAGI. CDR3 protein: CASRPGQRLRGTQYF. In nucleotides, the CDR3 is TGTGCCAGCAGGCCGGGACAGCGGCTCCGAGGTACGCAGTATTTT.

The V and J genes are TRBV9 and TRBJ2-7, with D perhaps matching TRBD1 (7 bases). Per the germline V gene, CDR1 is SGDLS and CDR2 is YYNGEE. The length of the CDR3 is 15 residues. The V gene lost 3 bases and the J gene lost 2 bases, with 15 bases spanning the gap. The CDR3 spells CASSASSGGTYEQYF. Here the CDR3 DNA reads TGTGCCAGCAGCGCGTCATCAGGGGGGACCTACGAGCAGTACTTC.

The chain couples TRBV4-1 to TRBJ2-3; 8 bases fit TRBD2. Germline V gene lookup returns CDR1 MGHRA and CDR2 YSYEKL. CDR3 length: 17 amino acids. V lost 4 bases to trimming and J lost 0 bases; unmatched junction nucleotides: 9. The CDR3 spells CASSLDWREDSTDTQYF. CDR3 bases: TGCGCCAGCAGCCTGGACTGGCGGGAGGATAGCACAGATACGCAGTATTTT.

By share of the sample, this clone is medium-sized. The V gene is TRBV6-7, the J gene TRBJ2-7; perhaps TRBD2 as D (5 bases). TRBV6-7 falls under the ORF class, with uncertain function. V lost 6 bases, J lost 4 bases, and 16 bases lay in between. The CDR3 is 14 amino acids. CDR3 sequence (DNA): TGTGCCAGCAGCCCTGGGAGTAGCGCGTACGAGCAGTACTTC. Its translation: CASSPGSSAYEQYF.

The rearrangement uses TRBV6-6 and TRBJ1-5; D is perhaps TRBD1 (6 bases). From germline, CDR1 is MNHNY and CDR2 SVGAGI (reference sequence). Trimming pared 7 bases from V and 5 bases from J, leaving 21 bases between. The CDR3 is 16 residues long. CDR3 loop: CASIATRWGADQPQHF. CDR3 in DNA: TGTGCCAGCATCGCAACTCGATGGGGGGCGGATCAGCCCCAGCATTTT.

The chain carries TRBV11-2 and TRBJ2-1; TRBD1 agrees at 8 bases. CDR3 length: 15 amino acids. From germline, CDR1 is SGHAT and CDR2 FQNNGV. The trim removed 5 bases at V and 0 bases at J, leaving 3 bases unmatched. In nucleotides, the CDR3 is TGTGCCAGCAGCCTCGACAGGGGCTCCTACAATGAGCAGTTCTTC. Protein product: CASSLDRGSYNEQFF.

This clone has a handful of counts. The chain employs TRBV25-1 and TRBJ1-1, with 8 bases matching TRBD1. The V segment lost 4 bases and the J segment 4 bases; nucleotides outside the gene matches: 5. Germline V lookup: CDR1 MGHDK, CDR2 SYGVNS. The CDR3 covers 14 residues. Here the CDR3 reads CASSAYTGGTEAFF. The DNA of the CDR3 is TGTGCCAGCAGTGCGTATACAGGGGGCACTGAAGCTTTCTTT. The full variable domain, its missing parts supplied by reference TRBV25-1 and TRBJ1-1, is EADIYQTPRYLVIGTGKKITLECSQTMGHDKMYWYQQDPGMELHLIHYSYGVNSTEKGDLSSESTVSRIRTEHFPLTLESARPSHTSQYLCASSAYTGGTEAFFGQGTRLTVV.

The V call is TRBV2, the J call TRBJ1-5; D gene unclear. Germline V gene data show CDR1 as SNHLY and CDR2 as FYNNEI. Deletions cut 3 bases from V and 6 bases from J, with 9 bases between. This CDR3 contains 13 residues. CDR3 loop: CASSDGVRQPQHF. The DNA of the CDR3 is TGTGCCAGCAGTGATGGGGTTCGTCAGCCCCAGCATTTT.

The chain links TRBV6-6 to TRBJ1-1; D is ambiguous. CDR1 is MNHNY, CDR2 SVGAGI, per germline (reference sequence). There are 11 residues in the CDR3. Trimming stripped 4 bases from V and 5 bases from J, with 5 bases between. For the CDR3, the DNA is TGTGCCAGCAGTTTCGGGACTGAAGCTTTCTTT. This gives the protein CASSFGTEAFF.

The gene calls are TRBV6-6 and TRBJ1-4; D not resolved. Germline CDR1 MNHNY, CDR2 SVGAGI (reference sequence). Between the trimmed V and J ends, which lost 5 bases and 7 bases, there was a span of 11 bases. The CDR3 spans 13 residues. CDR3 amino acids: CASSPPGSEKLFF. CDR3 nucleotides: TGTGCCAGCAGTCCTCCGGGGTCTGAAAAACTGTTTTTT.

This chain connects TRBV10-3 to TRBJ2-1; 13 nucleotides line up with TRBD2. With V trimmed by 2 bases and J by 9 bases, 4 bases remained unmatched. Germline CDR1 is ENHRY and CDR2 is SYGVKD. The CDR3 sequence is 15 residues long. Here the CDR3 DNA reads TGTGCCATCAGTGAGGGACTAGCGGGAGAAGCTGAGCAGTTCTTC. Protein: CAISEGLAGEAEQFF.

The rearrangement links TRBV27 to TRBJ1-4, with D unresolved. V was shortened by 4 bases and J by 7 bases, with 13 bases between the two germline ends. This CDR3 is built from 14 residues. Germline values: CDR1 MNHEY, CDR2 SMNVEV (reference sequence). CDR3 coding DNA: TGTGCCAGCAGTTGGGCGGGGTCCGGTGAAAAACTGTTTTTT. It is translated as CASSWAGSGEKLFF.

V usage is TRBV10-3 and J usage is TRBJ2-7; TRBD2 might be the D (5 bases). Germline-derived CDR1 and CDR2 are ENHRY and SYGVKD. V lost 0 bases and J lost 3, with 15 bases in between. The CDR3 totals 16 residues. CDR3 DNA sequence: TGTGCCATCAGTGAGTCGGGCGGCCTCGCGGGCTACGAGCAGTACTTC. Amino acid sequence: CAISESGGLAGYEQYF.

The CDR3 loop reads CASSMITSMNTEAFF. CDR3 in DNA: TGCGCCAGCAGCATGATAACCAGCATGAACACTGAAGCTTTCTTT. This chain uses TRBV5-1 with TRBJ1-1; D gene unclear. Trimming removed 4 bases at V and 0 bases at J, with 13 bases between. Germline-derived CDR1 and CDR2 are SGHRS and YFSETQ. The length of the CDR3 is 15 residues.

The J gene is TRBJ2-1, the V gene TRBV7-9, with 8 bases fitting TRBD2. The CDR3 has 16 residues. Germline values: CDR1 SEHNR, CDR2 FQNEAQ (reference sequence). V was clipped by 4 bases and J by 2 bases; unmatched bases: 7. The CDR3 DNA reads TGTGCCAGCAGCTACGTCGGGACTAGGGCCTACAATGAGCAGTTCTTC. Protein sequence: CASSYVGTRAYNEQFF.

J is TRBJ2-7 and V is TRBV9, with D perhaps being TRBD1 or TRBD2 (5 bases each). V lost 3 bases and J 0 bases, leaving 10 bases between the germline ends. CDR3 length: 14 residues. Germline CDR1 reads SGDLS; CDR2 reads YYNGEE. The CDR3: CASSEGTISYEQYF. The CDR3 DNA reads as TGTGCCAGCAGCGAAGGGACCATCTCCTACGAGCAGTACTTC.

The chain couples TRBV28 to TRBJ1-5, with D possibly TRBD1 on 5 matching bases. Deletions cut 2 bases from V and 6 bases from J, with 14 bases between. The CDR3 totals 15 residues. The germline CDR1 and CDR2 sequences are MDHEN and SYDVKM. CDR3 sequence reads: CASSLGAGRSQPQHF. The CDR3 coding sequence is TGTGCCAGCAGTTTAGGGGCAGGGCGAAGTCAGCCCCAGCATTTT.

This clone occurred once. The CDR3 reads CASTYSGGTSYGYTF. CDR3 nucleotide sequence: TGTGCCAGCACCTACTCGGGAGGCACCAGCTATGGCTACACCTTC. The J gene is TRBJ1-2, the V gene TRBV9; D is unclear. The V gene's germline CDR1 is SGDLS and CDR2 YYNGEE. The CDR3 spans 15 residues. Trimming stripped 6 bases from V and 4 bases from J, with 19 bases between. The full variable domain, completed using reference TRBV9 and TRBJ1-2, is DSGVTQTPKHLITATGQRVTLRCSPRSGDLSVYWYQQSLDQGLQFLIQYYNGEERAKGNILERFSAQQFPDLHSELNLSSLELGDSALYFCASTYSGGTSYGYTFGSGTRLTVV.